The rows below give T cell receptor beta chains drawn from one sample of a study of human T cells and chemical hapten exposure. TCRdb independently ran MiXCR on the RACE reads; one entry per CDR3 protein. The sample holds approximately 57,000 distinct CDR3 sequences; about 9.3% are singletons and the top ten take 10% to 15%. This specimen consisted of whole blood, obtained in connection with sensitization to the hapten diphenylcyclopropenone (DPC). The receptors were sampled from a woman aged 40 to 49 with alopecia areata. Some clones in this sample may be carry-over from other donors' samples. The CDR3 runs from the conserved cysteine through the conserved F or W. Fields, in order: V gene, J gene, clone size, D gene, CDR3 protein, CDR3 DNA. A D gene is named only where the DNA matches it firmly. Size values are once, few and many counts, or a class for expanded clones, and some rows have none.

TRBV28	TRBJ1-3	-	-	CASSVTWGNTIYF	TGTGCCAGCAGTGTGACCTGGGGAAACACCATATATTTT
TRBV4-1	TRBJ2-1	few	TRBD2	CASSQYVIAGGNNEQFF	TGCGCCAGCAGCCAATACGTCATAGCGGGGGGAAACAATGAGCAGTTCTTC
TRBV4-1	TRBJ2-2	many	-	CASSESEADTGELFF	TGCGCCAGCAGCGAGTCGGAAGCGGACACCGGGGAGCTGTTTTTT
TRBV7-2	TRBJ1-1	many	TRBD1	CASSLGLGQGNTEAFF	TGTGCCAGCAGCTTAGGGTTAGGACAGGGGAACACTGAAGCTTTCTTT
TRBV29-1	TRBJ2-1	-	-	CSFRETPYEQFF	TGCAGCTTCCGGGAAACCCCATATGAGCAGTTCTTC
TRBV6-5	TRBJ1-1	-	-	CASSYSPSTEAFF	TGTGCCAGCAGTTACTCCCCTTCGACTGAAGCTTTCTTT
TRBV6-6	TRBJ1-4	-	TRBD1	CASEGTGGYNEKLFF	TGTGCCAGCGAGGGGACAGGGGGCTATAATGAAAAACTGTTTTTT
TRBV27	TRBJ2-2	many	-	CASSFSQPSNTGELFF	TGTGCCAGCAGTTTTTCACAGCCTTCGAACACCGGGGAGCTGTTTTTT
TRBV12-3/TRBV12-4	TRBJ1-6	many	-	CASRARRALHF	TGTGCCAGCAGGGCCCGGAGAGCCCTCCACTTT
TRBV29-1	TRBJ1-4	-	-	CSVARGNEKLFF	TGCAGCGTTGCCCGGGGTAATGAAAAACTGTTTTTT
TRBV4-2	TRBJ2-3	-	-	CASSQVGDTQYF	TGTGCCAGCAGCCAAGTCGGGGATACGCAGTATTTT
TRBV6-5	TRBJ1-1	many	-	CASSWRLFSRVYTEAFF	TGTGCCAGCAGTTGGCGACTGTTTTCGCGGGTGTACACTGAAGCTTTCTTT
TRBV18	TRBJ2-7	many	-	CASSPGTPFYEQYF	TGTGCCAGCTCACCTGGGACACCGTTCTACGAGCAGTACTTC
TRBV28	TRBJ1-5	-	-	CASSSGWGNQPQHF	TGTGCCAGCAGTTCGGGGTGGGGTAATCAGCCCCAGCATTTT
TRBV3-1	TRBJ1-2	-	-	CASSQVTAGGYTF	TGTGCCAGCAGCCAAGTTACCGCGGGGGGCTACACCTTC
TRBV4-2	TRBJ2-7	few	-	CASSQRPLGEQYF	TGTGCCAGCAGCCAGCGTCCCCTAGGCGAGCAGTACTTC
TRBV15	TRBJ1-6	many	-	CATSRQTGMGSPLHF	TGTGCCACCAGCCGGCAAACAGGGATGGGTTCACCCCTCCACTTT
TRBV29-1	TRBJ2-4	few	-	CSATNPTALAKNIQYF	TGCAGCGCCACCAACCCGACAGCTTTAGCCAAAAACATTCAGTACTTC
TRBV7-3	TRBJ2-1	many	TRBD2	CASSFRGGPTNEQFF	TGTGCCAGCAGCTTTCGGGGGGGCCCCACAAATGAGCAGTTCTTC
TRBV5-5	TRBJ1-5	many	TRBD1	CASSPYRGQSNQPQHF	TGTGCCAGCAGCCCATACAGGGGGCAGAGCAATCAGCCCCAGCATTTT
TRBV3-1	TRBJ2-2	-	TRBD1	CASSQGTGLVGELFF	TGTGCCAGCAGCCAAGGGACAGGGTTAGTCGGGGAGCTGTTTTTT
TRBV12-3/TRBV12-4	TRBJ2-3	-	-	CASRLDGTSTDTQYF	TGTGCCAGCAGACTCGACGGAACTAGCACAGATACGCAGTATTTT
TRBV28	TRBJ2-7	many	TRBD1	CASSVHPGTGGSYEQYF	TGTGCCAGCAGCGTCCATCCTGGGACAGGGGGCTCCTACGAGCAGTACTTC
TRBV14	TRBJ2-7	many	TRBD2	CASSQVRTSGSSYEQYF	TGTGCCAGCAGCCAAGTACGGACTAGCGGGAGCTCCTACGAGCAGTACTTC
TRBV27	TRBJ1-6	-	-	CASSSWEVNSPLHF	TGTGCCAGCAGTTCTTGGGAGGTGAATTCACCCCTCCACTTT
TRBV4-1	TRBJ1-2	many	-	CASSQDSGTGSGYTF	TGCGCCAGCAGCCAAGATAGTGGAACAGGGTCTGGCTACACCTTC
TRBV29-1	TRBJ2-7	few	TRBD1	CSVEEGTGSYEQYF	TGCAGCGTTGAAGAAGGGACAGGATCCTACGAGCAGTACTTC
TRBV6-5	TRBJ2-1	many	TRBD1	CASTHRDRGWNEQFF	TGTGCCAGCACTCACCGGGACAGGGGCTGGAATGAGCAGTTCTTC
TRBV4-1	TRBJ2-2	-	TRBD1	CASTQSGTGRTGELFF	TGCGCCAGCACCCAATCAGGGACAGGGCGTACCGGGGAGCTGTTTTTT
TRBV20-1	TRBJ2-3	few	-	CSARPLRGRGSTDTQYF	TGCAGTGCTAGACCTTTACGGGGGCGGGGTAGTACAGATACGCAGTATTTT
TRBV15	TRBJ1-2	-	TRBD1	CATSLSATGGMEGYTF	TGTGCCACCAGCCTCTCGGCGACAGGGGGCATGGAGGGCTACACCTTC
TRBV6-2/TRBV6-3	TRBJ2-3	many	-	CASRSIGASTDTQYF	TGTGCCAGCAGGAGTATAGGGGCTAGCACAGATACGCAGTATTTT
TRBV6-1	TRBJ1-2	many	-	CASSEWDYGYTF	TGTGCCAGCAGTGAATGGGACTATGGCTACACCTTC
TRBV12-3/TRBV12-4	TRBJ2-1	-	-	CASSAQNRDEQFF	TGTGCCAGCAGTGCCCAAAATAGGGATGAGCAGTTCTTC
TRBV7-9	TRBJ2-1	-	TRBD1	CASSLQGQGGNEQFF	TGTGCCAGCAGCCTCCAAGGACAGGGGGGAAATGAGCAGTTCTTC
TRBV7-2	TRBJ2-3	many	TRBD2	CASSLGPAGLSTDTQYF	TGTGCCAGCAGCTTAGGTCCAGCGGGACTCAGCACAGATACGCAGTATTTT
TRBV6-1	TRBJ2-7	few	-	CASRAGPSYEQYF	TGTGCCAGCAGGGCAGGGCCCTCCTACGAGCAGTACTTC
TRBV6-6	TRBJ2-7	many	TRBD1	CASRKGQTAYEQYF	TGTGCCAGCAGAAAGGGACAGACAGCCTACGAGCAGTACTTC
TRBV5-6	TRBJ2-3	many	-	CASSLIPGTDTQYF	TGTGCCAGCAGCTTGATCCCGGGCACAGATACGCAGTATTTT
TRBV7-3	TRBJ1-1	few	-	CASSLRAGFEAFF	TGTGCCAGCAGCTTAAGGGCAGGGTTTGAAGCTTTCTTT